The rows below give T cell receptor beta chains drawn from one sample of a study of T cells expressing NK-cell markers. One entry per CDR3 protein, without DNA, is what TCRdb gives after re-calling the 5' RACE reads. The table counts around 470,000 distinct CDR3 sequences; roughly 1.4% lies in the top ten. The sequenced sample consisted of blood T cells: a sorted CD56 or NKG2C T cell subset, CD4+ or CD8+ T cells, or bulk PBMC T cells (not recorded which). The receptors stem from a woman aged 45-65 years in good health. The CDR3 runs from the conserved cysteine through the conserved F or W.

V gene: TRBV6-4
J gene: TRBJ2-3
CDR3 protein: CASSEQAGLTDTQYF

V gene: TRBV3-1
J gene: TRBJ1-4
CDR3 protein: CASSQGDSREKLFF

V gene: TRBV12-3/TRBV12-4
J gene: TRBJ2-7
CDR3 protein: CASSFNRGGRELGQYF

V gene: TRBV11-2
J gene: TRBJ1-4
CDR3 protein: CASSLEGGLFNEKLFF

V gene: TRBV29-1
J gene: TRBJ2-5
CDR3 protein: CSVSGTGGTQYF

V gene: TRBV5-1
J gene: TRBJ1-2
CDR3 protein: CASSLASFYGYTF

V gene: TRBV24-1
J gene: TRBJ2-7
CDR3 protein: CATRSGGPEQYF

V gene: TRBV12-3/TRBV12-4
J gene: TRBJ2-5
CDR3 protein: CASTGDTQETQYF

V gene: TRBV30
J gene: TRBJ1-5
CDR3 protein: CAWSRMGVGNQPQHF

V gene: TRBV5-1
J gene: TRBJ2-3
CDR3 protein: CASSLRTGRMGDTQYF

V gene: TRBV29-1
J gene: TRBJ2-7
CDR3 protein: CRSGLPPEQYF

V gene: TRBV27
J gene: TRBJ2-7
CDR3 protein: CASSSPRGGWYEQYF

V gene: TRBV7-9
J gene: TRBJ2-7
CDR3 protein: CASSLVHGSGEQYF

V gene: TRBV24-1
J gene: TRBJ1-2
CDR3 protein: CATRDGGLGYTF

V gene: TRBV28
J gene: TRBJ2-5
CDR3 protein: CASAGDEETQYF

V gene: TRBV6-1
J gene: TRBJ2-1
CDR3 protein: CASSAFRLGEGGDEQFF

V gene: TRBV29-1
J gene: TRBJ2-3
CDR3 protein: CSVDRLDGNTQYF

V gene: TRBV29-1
J gene: TRBJ1-1
CDR3 protein: CSVLGAGVNTEAFF

V gene: TRBV11-2
J gene: TRBJ1-2
CDR3 protein: CASSLLRTNRDRDGYNYGYTF

V gene: TRBV29-1
J gene: TRBJ2-2
CDR3 protein: CSARTLGTGELFF

V gene: TRBV11-3
J gene: TRBJ1-3
CDR3 protein: CASSPRGSRNTIYF

V gene: TRBV6-5
J gene: TRBJ1-5
CDR3 protein: CASSSALNQPQHF

V gene: TRBV12-3/TRBV12-4
J gene: TRBJ2-2
CDR3 protein: CASSSDRAPIPTGELFF

V gene: TRBV6-2/TRBV6-3
J gene: TRBJ2-1
CDR3 protein: CASSYSGYEQFF

V gene: TRBV12-3/TRBV12-4
J gene: TRBJ2-1
CDR3 protein: CASSLGGYSYNEQFF

V gene: TRBV5-6
J gene: TRBJ2-3
CDR3 protein: CASSPLTDTDTQYF

V gene: TRBV12-3/TRBV12-4
J gene: TRBJ2-1
CDR3 protein: CASSRTLGLAVEQFF

V gene: TRBV5-1
J gene: TRBJ2-1
CDR3 protein: CASSNLEGNEQFF